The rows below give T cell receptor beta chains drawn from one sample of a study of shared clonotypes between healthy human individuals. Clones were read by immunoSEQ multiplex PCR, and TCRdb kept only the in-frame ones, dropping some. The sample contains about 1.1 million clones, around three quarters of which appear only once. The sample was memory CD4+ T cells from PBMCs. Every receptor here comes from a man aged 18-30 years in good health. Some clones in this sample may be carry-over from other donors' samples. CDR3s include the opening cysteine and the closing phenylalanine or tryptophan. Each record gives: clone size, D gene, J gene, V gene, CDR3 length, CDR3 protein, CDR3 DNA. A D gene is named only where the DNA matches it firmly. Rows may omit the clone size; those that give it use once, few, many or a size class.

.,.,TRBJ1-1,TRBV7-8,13,CASSRQDRYEAFF,TGTGCCAGCAGCCGTCAAGACAGGTATGAAGCTTTCTTT
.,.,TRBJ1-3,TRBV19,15,CASSTAWGSGNTIYF,TGTGCCAGTAGTACTGCTTGGGGCTCTGGAAACACCATATATTTT
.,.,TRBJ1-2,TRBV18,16,CASSPLNEGVGYGYTF,TGTGCCAGCTCACCACTGAATGAAGGGGTGGGCTATGGCTACACCTTC
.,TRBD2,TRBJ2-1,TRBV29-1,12,CSVLREGHEQFF,TGCAGCGTCTTGCGGGAGGGCCATGAGCAGTTCTTC
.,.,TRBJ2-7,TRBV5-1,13,CASSWGTGYEQYF,TGCGCCAGCAGCTGGGGGACGGGATACGAGCAGTACTTC
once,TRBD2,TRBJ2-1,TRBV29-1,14,CSVAYSGGYNEQFF,TGCAGCGTAGCTTACAGCGGGGGTTACAATGAGCAGTTCTTC
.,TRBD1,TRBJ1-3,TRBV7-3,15,CASSQGGSTGNTIYF,TGTGCCAGCAGCCAGGGGGGAAGTACTGGAAACACCATATATTTT
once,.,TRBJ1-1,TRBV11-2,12,CASSLGETEAFF,TGTGCCAGCAGCTTGGGGGAGACTGAAGCTTTCTTT
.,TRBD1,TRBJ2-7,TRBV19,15,CASKLQHRGSYEQYF,TGTGCCAGTAAACTGCAACACAGGGGGTCCTACGAGCAGTACTTC
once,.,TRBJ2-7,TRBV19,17,CANSTPLRDAPPYEQYF,TGTGCCAATAGTACCCCCCTCCGGGACGCTCCTCCCTACGAGCAGTACTTC
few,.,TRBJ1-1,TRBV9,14,CASSVEGRNTEAFF,TGTGCCAGCAGCGTAGAGGGACGAAACACTGAAGCTTTCTTT
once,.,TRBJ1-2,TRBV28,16,CASSLMLGQPNYGYTF,TGTGCCAGCAGCCTAATGTTAGGACAGCCTAACTATGGCTACACCTTC
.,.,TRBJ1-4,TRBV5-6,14,CASSLGAGGEKLFF,TGTGCCAGCAGCTTGGGTGCCGGCGGTGAAAAACTGTTTTTT
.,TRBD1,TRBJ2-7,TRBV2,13,CASRQGQGSKQYF,TGTGCCAGCAGACAGGGACAGGGAAGTAAGCAGTACTTC
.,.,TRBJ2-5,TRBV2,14,CASSDRRGGETQYF,TGTGCCAGCAGTGATCGCAGGGGAGGAGAGACCCAGTACTTC
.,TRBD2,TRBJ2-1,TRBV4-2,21,CASSLRLSGRALLISYNEQFF,TGTGCCAGCAGCCTAAGGCTAAGCGGGAGGGCCCTGTTAATCTCCTACAATGAGCAGTTCTTC
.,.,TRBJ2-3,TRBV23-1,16,CASSQRTWAPTDTQYF,TGCGCCAGCAGTCAGCGGACTTGGGCCCCCACAGATACGCAGTATTTT
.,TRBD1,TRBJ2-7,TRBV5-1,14,CASTPGTETYEQYF,TGCGCCAGCACCCCCGGGACAGAGACCTACGAGCAGTACTTC
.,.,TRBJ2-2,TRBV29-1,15,CSVEVQGQNTGELFF,TGCAGCGTTGAGGTCCAGGGACAAAACACCGGGGAGCTGTTTTTT
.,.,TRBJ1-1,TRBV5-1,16,CASSLIGSSMNTEAFF,TGCGCCAGCAGCTTGATAGGGTCTTCGATGAACACTGAAGCTTTCTTT
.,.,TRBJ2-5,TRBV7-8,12,CASSNGPQTQYF,TGTGCCAGCAGCAACGGTCCCCAGACCCAGTACTTC
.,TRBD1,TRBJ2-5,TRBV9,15,CASSVAGTEKETQYF,TGTGCCAGCAGCGTAGCCGGGACAGAGAAAGAGACCCAGTACTTC
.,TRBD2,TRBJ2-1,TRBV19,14,CASTRSGTFNEQFF,TGTGCCAGTACCCGGAGCGGGACCTTCAATGAGCAGTTCTTC